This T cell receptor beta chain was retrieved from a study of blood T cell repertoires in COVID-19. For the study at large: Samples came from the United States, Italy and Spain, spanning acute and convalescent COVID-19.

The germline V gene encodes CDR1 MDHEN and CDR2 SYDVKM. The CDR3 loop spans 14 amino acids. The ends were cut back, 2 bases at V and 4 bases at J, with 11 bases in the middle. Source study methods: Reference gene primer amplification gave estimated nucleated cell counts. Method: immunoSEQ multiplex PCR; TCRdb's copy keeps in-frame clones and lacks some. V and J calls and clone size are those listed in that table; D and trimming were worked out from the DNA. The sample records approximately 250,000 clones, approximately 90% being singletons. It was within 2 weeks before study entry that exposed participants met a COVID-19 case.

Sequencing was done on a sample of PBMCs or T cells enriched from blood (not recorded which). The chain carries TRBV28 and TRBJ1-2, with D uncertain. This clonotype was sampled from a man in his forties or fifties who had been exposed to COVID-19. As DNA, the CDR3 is TGTGCCAGCAGTTTACCCGGTACCACCTATGGCTACACCTTC. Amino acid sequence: CASSLPGTTYGYTF.